This T cell receptor beta chain was identified during a study of post-analysis software for immune sequencing data. About the research overall: Secondary progressive, relapsing-remitting and progressive-relapsing multiple sclerosis were among the included disease courses. Study conclusions and caveats: When patients were compared with controls, 4 or 5 TRBV segments were more frequent, TRBV5-6, TRBV5-1 and TRBV20-1 among them. Normalized Chao1 diversity in multiple sclerosis patients fell significantly below that of controls.

Each TCR beta cDNA library carried unique molecular identifiers. With about 0.95 to 11 million T cells as the source, a few hundred thousand cDNA molecules resulted. TCRdb fed the PCR reads into MiXCR, producing one record per CDR3 protein. The table shows roughly 800,000 distinct CDR3 sequences, with approximately 50% occurring only once. Comment on this clonotype: Its specificity is unknown.

The CDR3 is 15 amino acids. The germline V gene encodes CDR1 ENHRY and CDR2 SYGVKD. Trimming left V 2 bases short and J 0 bases short, with 8 bases between. The gene calls are TRBV10-3 and TRBJ1-5; D is possibly TRBD1 (5 bases). The material sequenced was blood. The receptor comes from a girl between 10 and 17 years old with multiple sclerosis. In DNA form, the CDR3 reads TGTGCCATCAGTGAGGGGGCAGCTAGCAATCAGCCCCAGCATTTT. Translated: CAISEGAASNQPQHF.